These T cell receptor beta chains were read from a single sample in a study of shared clonotypes between healthy human individuals. Repertoires were generated with immunoSEQ multiplex PCR, while TCRdb's copy carries only in-frame clones and drops some. The table includes more than 2,000,000 clones, just over 90% detected once. The sample comprised naive CD4+ T cells sorted from blood. The origin of the receptors is a man younger than 30 in good health. Both conserved end residues are part of each CDR3. D genes are given only for firm matches. Expanded clones get a size class; other rows say once, few or many, or leave the size out.

length: 15
V: TRBV5-1
D: TRBD1
J: TRBJ1-5
size: once
DNA: TGCGCCAGCAGCTTAGGGGACAGGGGGGATCAGCCCCAGCATTTT
CDR3: CASSLGDRGDQPQHF

length: 16
V: TRBV5-4
D: NA
J: TRBJ2-3
size: NA
DNA: TGTGCCAGCAGCTTGCAGACACCCGGGGGAAAAGATACGCAGTATTTT
CDR3: CASSLQTPGGKDTQYF

length: 13
V: TRBV19
D: NA
J: TRBJ2-7
size: NA
DNA: TGTGCCAGTAGTATAAATGGCCTAGGTGAGCAGTACTTC
CDR3: CASSINGLGEQYF

length: 14
V: TRBV5-1
D: NA
J: TRBJ2-7
size: NA
DNA: TGCGCCAGCAGCTCTGACAGGCCCTCCTACGAGCAGTACTTC
CDR3: CASSSDRPSYEQYF

length: 16
V: TRBV4-1
D: TRBD1
J: TRBJ2-5
size: NA
DNA: TGCGCCAGCAGCCAAGATCGAATAGGGGGCGGAAAGACCCAGTACTTC
CDR3: CASSQDRIGGGKTQYF

length: 17
V: TRBV28
D: TRBD1
J: TRBJ1-3
size: NA
DNA: TGTGCCAGCAGTTCCCTCTCGACAGGGACTCGTCGAAACACCATATATTTT
CDR3: CASSSLSTGTRRNTIYF

length: 13
V: TRBV6-5
D: NA
J: TRBJ2-3
size: once
DNA: TGTGCCAGCAGGGACAGTAGCACAGATACGCAGTATTTT
CDR3: CASRDSSTDTQYF

length: 15
V: TRBV6-1
D: TRBD1
J: TRBJ2-1
size: NA
DNA: TGTGCCAGCAGTCCTCGGGACAGGGGCCACAATGAGCAGTTCTTC
CDR3: CASSPRDRGHNEQFF

length: 17
V: TRBV5-1
D: TRBD2
J: TRBJ2-3
size: NA
DNA: TGCGCCAGCAGCTCGGCCGGGACTAGCGGCCTCACAGATACGCAGTATTTT
CDR3: CASSSAGTSGLTDTQYF

length: 16
V: TRBV9
D: TRBD2
J: TRBJ2-1
size: NA
DNA: TGTGCCAGCAGCGCATTAGCGGGAGGGCCCTACAATGAGCAGTTCTTC
CDR3: CASSALAGGPYNEQFF

length: 15
V: TRBV6-6
D: NA
J: TRBJ2-7
size: NA
DNA: TGTGCCAGCAGTTCCTTCCCAGCGAGCTCCTACGAGCAGTACTTC
CDR3: CASSSFPASSYEQYF

length: 13
V: TRBV29-1
D: NA
J: TRBJ1-5
size: NA
DNA: TGCAGCGTTGAAGATTATGGTGGCCAGCCCCAGCATTTT
CDR3: CSVEDYGGQPQHF

length: 17
V: TRBV7-2
D: TRBD2
J: TRBJ2-5
size: NA
DNA: TGTGCCAGCAGCCGGGTGTCGGGGGGGGCTCCGGCGGAGACCCAGTACTTC
CDR3: CASSRVSGGAPAETQYF

length: 14
V: TRBV7-2
D: TRBD1
J: TRBJ1-1
size: NA
DNA: TGTGCCAGCAGCTTATGGACAGGGAACACTGAAGCTTTCTTT
CDR3: CASSLWTGNTEAFF

length: 14
V: TRBV7-8
D: NA
J: TRBJ1-1
size: few
DNA: TGTGCCAGCAGCTCACCGACAGGGAACACTGAAGCTTTCTTT
CDR3: CASSSPTGNTEAFF

length: 16
V: TRBV4-3
D: TRBD2
J: TRBJ2-4
size: few
DNA: TGCGCCAGCAGTCAAACCGGGACTAGCGGGAGGAACATTCAGTACTTC
CDR3: CASSQTGTSGRNIQYF

length: 15
V: TRBV6-6
D: NA
J: TRBJ2-7
size: NA
DNA: TGTGCCAGCAGTCCCGGGACGGGTGGCTCCTACGAGCAGTACTTC
CDR3: CASSPGTGGSYEQYF

length: 12
V: TRBV12-5
D: TRBD1
J: TRBJ1-1
size: NA
DNA: TGTGCTAGTGGTCTCCGGACAGGGGTGGCTTTCTTT
CDR3: CASGLRTGVAFF

length: 16
V: TRBV5-4
D: NA
J: TRBJ1-1
size: NA
DNA: TGTGCCAGCACCCCCGGGGTGCTGACAGGGAACACTGAAGCTTTCTTT
CDR3: CASTPGVLTGNTEAFF

length: 11
V: TRBV20-1
D: NA
J: TRBJ2-5
size: NA
DNA: TGCAGTGCTAGCGAGGGGGAGACCCAGTACTTC
CDR3: CSASEGETQYF

length: 13
V: TRBV7-9
D: NA
J: TRBJ1-1
size: NA
DNA: TGTGCCAGCAGCTTCGCAGAGAACACTGAAGCTTTCTTT
CDR3: CASSFAENTEAFF

length: 15
V: TRBV9
D: NA
J: TRBJ1-1
size: NA
DNA: TGTGCCAGCAGCGTAGGGACAGCCATGAACACTGAAGCTTTCTTT
CDR3: CASSVGTAMNTEAFF

length: 15
V: TRBV5-6
D: NA
J: TRBJ1-2
size: NA
DNA: TGTGCCAGCAGCTTGGCTGTTGGTAGGGATTTAGGCTACACCTTC
CDR3: CASSLAVGRDLGYTF

length: 14
V: TRBV19
D: NA
J: TRBJ2-1
size: NA
DNA: TGTGCCAGTAGTATGGGTCTCTTTGGGGCTGAGCAGTTCTTC
CDR3: CASSMGLFGAEQFF